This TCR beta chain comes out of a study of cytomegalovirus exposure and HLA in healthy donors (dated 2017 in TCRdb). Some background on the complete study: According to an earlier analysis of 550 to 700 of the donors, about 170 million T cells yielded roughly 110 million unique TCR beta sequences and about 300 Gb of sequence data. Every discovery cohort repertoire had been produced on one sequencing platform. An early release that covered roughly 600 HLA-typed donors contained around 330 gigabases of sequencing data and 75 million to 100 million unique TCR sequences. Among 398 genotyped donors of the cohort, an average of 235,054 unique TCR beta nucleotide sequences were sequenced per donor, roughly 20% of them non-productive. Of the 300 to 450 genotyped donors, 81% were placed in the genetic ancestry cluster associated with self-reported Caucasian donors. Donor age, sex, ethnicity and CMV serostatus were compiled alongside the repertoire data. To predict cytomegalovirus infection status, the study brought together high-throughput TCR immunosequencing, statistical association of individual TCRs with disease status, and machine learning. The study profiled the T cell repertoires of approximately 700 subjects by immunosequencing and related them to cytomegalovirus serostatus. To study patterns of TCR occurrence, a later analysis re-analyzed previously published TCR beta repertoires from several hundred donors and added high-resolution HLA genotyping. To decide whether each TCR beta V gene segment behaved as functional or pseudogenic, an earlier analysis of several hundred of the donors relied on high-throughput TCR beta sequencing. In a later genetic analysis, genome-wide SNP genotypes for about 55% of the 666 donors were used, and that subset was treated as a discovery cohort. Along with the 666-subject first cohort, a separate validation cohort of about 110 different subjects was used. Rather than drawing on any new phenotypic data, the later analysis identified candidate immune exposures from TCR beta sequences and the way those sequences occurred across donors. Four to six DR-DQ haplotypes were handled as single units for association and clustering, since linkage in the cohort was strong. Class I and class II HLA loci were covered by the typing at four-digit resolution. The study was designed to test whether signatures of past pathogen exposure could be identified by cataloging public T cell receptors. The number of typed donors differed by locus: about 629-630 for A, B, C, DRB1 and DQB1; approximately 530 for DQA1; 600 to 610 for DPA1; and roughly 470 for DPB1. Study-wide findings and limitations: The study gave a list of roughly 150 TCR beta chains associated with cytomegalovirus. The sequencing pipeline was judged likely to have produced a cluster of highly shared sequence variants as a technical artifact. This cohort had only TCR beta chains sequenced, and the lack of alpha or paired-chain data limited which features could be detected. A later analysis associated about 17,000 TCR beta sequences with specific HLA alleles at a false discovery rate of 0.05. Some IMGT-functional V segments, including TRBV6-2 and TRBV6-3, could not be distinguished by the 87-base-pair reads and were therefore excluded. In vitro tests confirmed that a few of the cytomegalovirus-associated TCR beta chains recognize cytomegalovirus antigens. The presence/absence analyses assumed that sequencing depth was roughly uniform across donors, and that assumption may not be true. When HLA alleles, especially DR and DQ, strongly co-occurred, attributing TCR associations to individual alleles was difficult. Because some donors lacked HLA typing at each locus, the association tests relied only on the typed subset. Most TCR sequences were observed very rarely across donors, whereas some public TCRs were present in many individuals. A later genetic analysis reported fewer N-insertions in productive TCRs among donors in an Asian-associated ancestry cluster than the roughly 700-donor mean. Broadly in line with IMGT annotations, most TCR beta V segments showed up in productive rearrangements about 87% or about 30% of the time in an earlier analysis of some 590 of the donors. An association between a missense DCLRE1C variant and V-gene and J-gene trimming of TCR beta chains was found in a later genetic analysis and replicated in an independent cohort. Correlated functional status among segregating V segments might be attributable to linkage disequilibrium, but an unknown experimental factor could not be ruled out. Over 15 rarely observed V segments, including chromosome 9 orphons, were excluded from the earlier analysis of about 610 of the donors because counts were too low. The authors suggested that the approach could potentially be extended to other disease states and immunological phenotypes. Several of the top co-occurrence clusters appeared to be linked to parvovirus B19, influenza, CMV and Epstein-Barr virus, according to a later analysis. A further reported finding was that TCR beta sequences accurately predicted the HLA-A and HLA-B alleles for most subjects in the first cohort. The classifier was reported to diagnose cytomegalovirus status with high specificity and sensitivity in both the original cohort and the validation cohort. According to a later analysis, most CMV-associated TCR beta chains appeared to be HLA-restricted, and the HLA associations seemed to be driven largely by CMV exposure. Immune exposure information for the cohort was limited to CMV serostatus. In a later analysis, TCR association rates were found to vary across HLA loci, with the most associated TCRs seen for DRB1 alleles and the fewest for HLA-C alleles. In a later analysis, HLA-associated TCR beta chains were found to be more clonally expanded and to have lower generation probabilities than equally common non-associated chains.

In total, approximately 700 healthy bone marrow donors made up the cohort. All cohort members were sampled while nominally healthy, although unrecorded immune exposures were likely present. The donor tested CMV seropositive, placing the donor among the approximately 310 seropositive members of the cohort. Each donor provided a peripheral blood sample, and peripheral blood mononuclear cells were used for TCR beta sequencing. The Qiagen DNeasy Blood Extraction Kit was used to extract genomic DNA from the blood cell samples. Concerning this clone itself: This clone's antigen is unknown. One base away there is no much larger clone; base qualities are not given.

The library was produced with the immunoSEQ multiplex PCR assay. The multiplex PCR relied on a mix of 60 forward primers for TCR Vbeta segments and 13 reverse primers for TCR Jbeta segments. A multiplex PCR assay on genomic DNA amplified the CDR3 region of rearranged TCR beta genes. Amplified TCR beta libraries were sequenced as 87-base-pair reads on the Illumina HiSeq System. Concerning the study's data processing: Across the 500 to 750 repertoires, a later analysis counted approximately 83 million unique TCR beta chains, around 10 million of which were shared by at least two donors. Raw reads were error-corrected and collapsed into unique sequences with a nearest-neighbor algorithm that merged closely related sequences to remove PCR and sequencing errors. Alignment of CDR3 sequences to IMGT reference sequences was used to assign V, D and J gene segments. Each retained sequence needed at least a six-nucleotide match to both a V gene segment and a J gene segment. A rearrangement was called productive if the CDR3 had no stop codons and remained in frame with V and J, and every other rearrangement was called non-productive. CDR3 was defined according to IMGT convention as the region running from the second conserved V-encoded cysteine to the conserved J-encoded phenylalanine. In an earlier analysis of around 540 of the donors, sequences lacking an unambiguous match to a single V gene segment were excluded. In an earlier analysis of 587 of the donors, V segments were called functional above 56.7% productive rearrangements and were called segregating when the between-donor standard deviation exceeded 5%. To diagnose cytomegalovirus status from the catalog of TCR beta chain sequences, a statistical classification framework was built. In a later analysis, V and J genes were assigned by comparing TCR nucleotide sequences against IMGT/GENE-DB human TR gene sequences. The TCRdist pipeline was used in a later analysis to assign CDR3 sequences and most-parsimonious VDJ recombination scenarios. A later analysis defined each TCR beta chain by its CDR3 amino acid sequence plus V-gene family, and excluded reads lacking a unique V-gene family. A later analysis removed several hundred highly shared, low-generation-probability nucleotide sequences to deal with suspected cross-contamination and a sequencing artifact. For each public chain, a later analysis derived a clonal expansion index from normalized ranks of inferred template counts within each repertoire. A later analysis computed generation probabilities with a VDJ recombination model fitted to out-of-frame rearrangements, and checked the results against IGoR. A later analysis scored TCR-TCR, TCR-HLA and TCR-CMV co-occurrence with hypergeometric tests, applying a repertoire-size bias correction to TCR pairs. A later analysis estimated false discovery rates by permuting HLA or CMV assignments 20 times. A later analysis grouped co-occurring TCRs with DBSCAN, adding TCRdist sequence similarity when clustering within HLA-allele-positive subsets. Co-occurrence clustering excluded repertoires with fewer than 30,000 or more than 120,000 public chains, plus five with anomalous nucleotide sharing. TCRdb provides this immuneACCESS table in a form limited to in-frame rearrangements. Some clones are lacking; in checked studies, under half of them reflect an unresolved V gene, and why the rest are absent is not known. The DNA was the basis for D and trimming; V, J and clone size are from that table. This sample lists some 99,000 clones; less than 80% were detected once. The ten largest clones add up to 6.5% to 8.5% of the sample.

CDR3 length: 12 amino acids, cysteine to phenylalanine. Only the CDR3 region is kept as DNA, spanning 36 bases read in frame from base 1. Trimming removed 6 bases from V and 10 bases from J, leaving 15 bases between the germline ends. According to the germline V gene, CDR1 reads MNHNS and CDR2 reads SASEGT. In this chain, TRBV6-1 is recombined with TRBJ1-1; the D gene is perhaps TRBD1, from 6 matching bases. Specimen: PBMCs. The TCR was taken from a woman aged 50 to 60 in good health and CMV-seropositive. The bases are TGTGCCAGCAGGATGGGACAAACTCTAGCTTTCTTT. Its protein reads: CASRMGQTLAFF.